This T cell receptor (beta chain) was recovered during a study of shared clonotypes between healthy human individuals. Study as a whole: A couple of women and three men aged 18 to 49 served as donors.

Only CD45RO-negative cells positively selected for CCR7 counted as naive CD8 cells, so terminally differentiated effector memory CD45RA+ cells were excluded. General study results and limits: Investigators expected sequencing depth to affect clonotype sharing among donors.

Trimming removed 4 bases from V and 3 bases from J; junction bases left unmatched: 4. Looked up from germline, CDR1 is SGHAT and CDR2 is FQNNGV. The CDR3 contains 14 residues. Some clones are missing from TCRdb's copy, which holds only in-frame ones; the method was immunoSEQ multiplex PCR. The sample carries 1.5 million to 2.5 million clones, just under 95% recorded once. Comments on this clone: Antigen unknown.

Specimen: naive CD8+ T cells sorted from blood. The sequence was obtained from a man in his late teens or twenties in good health. The chain links TRBV11-2 to TRBJ2-7; TRBD1 aligns across 9 bases. CDR3 loop: CASSWEDRGYEQYF. CDR3 coding DNA: TGTGCCAGCAGCTGGGAGGACAGGGGCTACGAGCAGTACTTC.